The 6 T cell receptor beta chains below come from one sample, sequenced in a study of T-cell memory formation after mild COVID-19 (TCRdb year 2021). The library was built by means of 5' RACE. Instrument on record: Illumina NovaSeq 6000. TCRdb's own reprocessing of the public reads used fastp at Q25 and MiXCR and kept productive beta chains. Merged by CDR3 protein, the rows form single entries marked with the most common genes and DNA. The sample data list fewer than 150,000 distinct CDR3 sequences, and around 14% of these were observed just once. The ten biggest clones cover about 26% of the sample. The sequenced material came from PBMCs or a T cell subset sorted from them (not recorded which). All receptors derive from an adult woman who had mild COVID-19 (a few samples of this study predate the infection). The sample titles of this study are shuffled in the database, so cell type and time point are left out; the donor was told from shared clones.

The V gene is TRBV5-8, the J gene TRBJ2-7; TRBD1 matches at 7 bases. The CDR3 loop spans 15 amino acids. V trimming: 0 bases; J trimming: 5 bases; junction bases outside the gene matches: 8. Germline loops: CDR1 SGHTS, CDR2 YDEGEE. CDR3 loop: CASSLARTGRNEQYF. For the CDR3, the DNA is TGTGCCAGCAGCTTGGCGCGGACAGGCCGAAACGAGCAGTACTTC.

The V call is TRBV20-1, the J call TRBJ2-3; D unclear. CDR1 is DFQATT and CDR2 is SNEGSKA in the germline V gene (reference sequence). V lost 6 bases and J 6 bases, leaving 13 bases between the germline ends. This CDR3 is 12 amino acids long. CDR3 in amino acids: CSAMSSRDTQYF. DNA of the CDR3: TGCAGTGCCATGTCCTCCAGGGATACGCAGTATTTT.

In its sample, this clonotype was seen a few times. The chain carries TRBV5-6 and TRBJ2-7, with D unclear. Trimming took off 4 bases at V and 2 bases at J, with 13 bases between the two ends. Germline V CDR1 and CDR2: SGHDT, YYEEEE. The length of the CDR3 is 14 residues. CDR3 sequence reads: CASSADGTTYEQYF. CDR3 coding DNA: TGTGCCAGCAGCGCGGACGGTACCACCTACGAGCAGTACTTC.

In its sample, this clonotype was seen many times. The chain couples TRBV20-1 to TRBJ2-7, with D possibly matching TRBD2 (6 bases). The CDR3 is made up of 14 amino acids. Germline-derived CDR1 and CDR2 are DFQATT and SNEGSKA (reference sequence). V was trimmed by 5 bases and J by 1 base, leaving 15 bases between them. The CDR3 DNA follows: TGCAGTGCTGAGCCGGGGGACGGTTCCTACGAGCAGTACTTC. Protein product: CSAEPGDGSYEQYF.

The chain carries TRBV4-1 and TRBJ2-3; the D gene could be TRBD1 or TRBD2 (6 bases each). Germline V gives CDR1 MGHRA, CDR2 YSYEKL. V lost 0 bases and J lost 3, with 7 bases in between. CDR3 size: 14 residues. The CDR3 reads CASSQEGGTDTQYF. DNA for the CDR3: TGCGCCAGCAGCCAAGAAGGGGGGACAGATACGCAGTATTTT.

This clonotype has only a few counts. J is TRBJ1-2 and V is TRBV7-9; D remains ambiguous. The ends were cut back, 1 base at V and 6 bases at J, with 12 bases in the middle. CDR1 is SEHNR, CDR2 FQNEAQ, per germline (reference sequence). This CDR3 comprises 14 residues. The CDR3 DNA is TGTGCCAGCAGCTTAGGATCTTCAGTGGATGGCTACACCTTC. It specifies CASSLGSSVDGYTF.